Reported below is one TCR beta chain. This clonotype has at least ten counts. It lacks a known antigen. The junction departs from germline at one end; a sequencing error may be responsible. This sample is drawn from a study of T cells in Graves' hyperthyroidism and ophthalmopathy (dated by TCRdb to between 2018 and 2021). Broadly, across the study: Peripheral blood samples were taken at initial diagnosis, before any treatment was given. The approximately 90 discovery patients were randomly split 7:3 into training and test sets. Whether ophthalmopathy could be predicted prospectively was tested in an independent validation cohort made up of 18 to 20 hyperthyroidism patients plus 17 patients who later progressed to ophthalmopathy. The paper describes TCR Vbeta CDR3 sequencing of 140 or so peripheral blood samples, made up of about 41 ophthalmopathy patients, 70 to 75 hyperthyroidism patients and about 17 progressor patients. Thyroid tissue and blood T-cell repertoires from six or seven Graves' hyperthyroidism patients were also compared in the study. Once sampling was done, hyperthyroidism patients were given methimazole at a starting dose of 30 mg daily, whereas ophthalmopathy patients were given high-dose intravenous methylprednisolone. To identify distinguishing TCR V-J signatures, a discovery cohort of 90 to 100 patients was used, comprising approximately 40 with Graves' ophthalmopathy and roughly 60 with stable Graves' hyperthyroidism.

The TCR beta CDR3 regions were amplified from RNA transcripts. The first round of RT-PCR for the TCR CDR3 was performed with the HTBI primer set and the Qiagen OneStep RT-PCR kit. A second multiplex PCR round built the libraries, followed by size selection and purification. Paired-end sequencing of the libraries was performed with 100 bp reads on an Illumina HiSeq2000. Turning to the authors' computational methods: SOAPnuke was used to process the raw data, throwing out any read that contained adapters or uncalled bases, had a mean Phred below 15, or lacked an exact constant-primer or identifier match. COPE v1.2.5 was used to merge the high-quality paired reads, and each unique nucleotide sequence was defined as a clonotype. MiTCR v1.1 was used to align clonotypes to the IMGT TRBV, TRBD and TRBJ reference segments. The analysis was restricted to V-J combinations with a frequency above 0.0001, which together covered 99.2% of the repertoires. A TCS score was defined as the ratio between F50 (clonal expansion) and ExV (chaos), using BLOSUM62-based TCRdist between CDR3 peptides within each V-J. Welch's t-statistics and random forest reduced 500 to 550 V-J features to fewer than 15, which were used in a naive Bayes classifier (R e1071). Through fastp at Q25 and MiXCR, TCRdb rebuilt clones from the public reads, retaining in-frame beta chains. Every CDR3 protein is listed once, alongside the most common genes and DNA of its rows. These V and J calls originate from TCRdb's pipeline instead of the authors' own analysis. The sample table lists about 270,000 distinct CDR3 sequences, about 20% of them with a count of one. The ten top clones hold around 65% of the sample.

Ophthalmopathy patients had moderately to severely active disease, Clinical Activity Score of at least 3, NOSPECS grade of at least 4, and duration under 3 months. The study excluded patients with uncontrolled infections, other autoimmune diseases, pregnancy or lactation. Diagnoses relied on clinical symptoms, serum thyroxine and TRAb, thyroid ultrasound and orbital computed tomography. Ficoll-Paque density gradient centrifugation was used to isolate PBMCs from 10 ml of fresh peripheral blood. Total RNA was extracted using Trizol reagent, and RNA quality was assessed on an Agilent 2100 Bioanalyzer. The study at large found these results: A model built on a 13 V-J signature distinguished ophthalmopathy from stable hyperthyroidism, reaching 87.88% sensitivity and 81.08% specificity in cross-validation and 80%/75% in testing. During validation, the model predicted progression to ophthalmopathy a median of about 6.5 months ahead of onset, with approximately 71% sensitivity and 72.22% specificity. Blood samples also contained most of the expanded thyroid clonotypes (frequency above 0.001), which suggests that blood repertoires may reflect thyroid immune responses. No statistical method was used to set the sample size in advance, and investigators knew the group allocation.

The TCR comes from a man aged 25 to 40 with Graves' ophthalmopathy. The sequenced sample consisted of blood.

The CDR3 protein: CASSLSGTYEQYF. The sequenced DNA is TGTGCCAGCAGCTTGTCGGGCACCTACGAGCAGTACTTC. Recombination linked TRBV5-1 to TRBJ2-7; no D gene call is confident. The CDR3 numbers 13 residues from cysteine through phenylalanine. The entry retains the CDR3 DNA only, 39 bases that are in frame from base 1. CDR1 and CDR2, per the germline V gene, are SGHRS and YFSETQ.